The present entry profiles one T cell receptor beta chain with its context. The antigen is not known. This entry is derived from a study of cytomegalovirus exposure and HLA in healthy donors. Study-wide results and limits: Previous analysis showed most TCR beta V segments were productive about 87% or about 30% of the time.

13 Jbeta primers and 60 Vbeta primers were used for the PCR. Under the authors' procedure: Later reanalysis found about 78 million unique TCR beta chains, around 9.9 million of them shared. TCRdb's copy holds only in-frame clones and misses some; the assay was immunoSEQ multiplex PCR. V, J and clone size are those of that table, while D and trimming were read from the DNA. The sample shows some 85,000 clones, 70% to 85% of them seen only once. CDR3 length equals 14 residues. Trimming removed 1 base from V and 1 base from J, with 8 bases in between. Germline V gene sequence: CDR1 SEHNR, CDR2 FQNEAQ (reference sequence).

Source material: PBMCs. This receptor was taken from a man in his late teens or twenties in good health and CMV-seronegative. The V gene is TRBV7-9, the J gene TRBJ2-7, with a weak D call TRBD1 (6 bases). The CDR3 DNA reads as TGTGCCAGCAGCTTAGAGAGGGGGTCCTACGAGCAGTACTTC. It encodes CASSLERGSYEQYF.